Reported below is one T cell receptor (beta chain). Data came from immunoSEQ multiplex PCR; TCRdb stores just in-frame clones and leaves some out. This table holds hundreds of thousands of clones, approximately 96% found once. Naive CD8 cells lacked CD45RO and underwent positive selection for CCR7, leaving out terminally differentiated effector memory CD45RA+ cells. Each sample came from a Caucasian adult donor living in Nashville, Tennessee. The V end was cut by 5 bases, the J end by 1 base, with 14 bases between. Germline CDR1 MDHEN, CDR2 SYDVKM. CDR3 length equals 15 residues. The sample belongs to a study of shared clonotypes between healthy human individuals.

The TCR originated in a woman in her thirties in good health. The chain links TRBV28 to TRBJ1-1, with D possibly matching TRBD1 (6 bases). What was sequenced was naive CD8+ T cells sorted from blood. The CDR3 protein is CASSLQGFGNTEAFF. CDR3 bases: TGTGCCAGCAGTCTACAGGGTTTTGGGAACACTGAAGCTTTCTTT.